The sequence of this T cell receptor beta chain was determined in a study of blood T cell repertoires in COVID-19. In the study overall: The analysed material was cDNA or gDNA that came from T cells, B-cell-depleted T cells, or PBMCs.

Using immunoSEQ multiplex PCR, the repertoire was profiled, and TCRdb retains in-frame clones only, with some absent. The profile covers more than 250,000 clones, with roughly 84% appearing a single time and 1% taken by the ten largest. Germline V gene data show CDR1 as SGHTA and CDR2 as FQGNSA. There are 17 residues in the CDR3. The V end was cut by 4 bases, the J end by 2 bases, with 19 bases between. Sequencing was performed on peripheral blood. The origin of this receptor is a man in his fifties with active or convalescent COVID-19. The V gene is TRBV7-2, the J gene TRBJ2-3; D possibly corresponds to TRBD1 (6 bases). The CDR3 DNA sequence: TGTGCCAGCAGCTCTGGAGCATACAGGGCCCTCACAGATACGCAGTATTTT. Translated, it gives CASSSGAYRALTDTQYF.